A single sample gave rise to the 10 T cell receptor beta chains below, sequenced in a study of CD8 T cells in Susac syndrome. An input of about 0.45 to 1 ug of RNA was subjected to reverse transcription using random hexamers. TCRdb reprocessed the immunoSEQ multiplex PCR reads via MiXCR and lists one record per CDR3 protein. The sample shows 100,000 to 150,000 distinct CDR3 sequences, over 80% of them seen only once. Input material: CD8+ T cells from PBMCs. Every receptor here comes from a human donor with multiple sclerosis.

The J gene is TRBJ1-1, the V gene TRBV12-3 or TRBV12-4; D gene uncertain. V dropped 3 bases and J dropped 4 bases, with 9 bases sitting between them. This CDR3 has 13 residues. The CDR3 DNA reads as TGTGCCAGCAGTTTGACCCGGATCACTGAAGCTTTCTTT. Translating it yields CASSLTRITEAFF.

This clonotype occurred a few times. The gene calls are TRBV9 and TRBJ1-1, with D possibly being TRBD1 (5 bases). With 0 bases removed from V and 5 bases from J, the gap between germline ends came to 11 bases. The CDR3 covers 14 residues. Per the germline V gene, CDR1 is SGDLS and CDR2 is YYNGEE. Here the CDR3 reads CASSVGGQKTEAFF. CDR3 sequence (DNA): TGTGCCAGCAGCGTAGGGGGCCAGAAGACTGAAGCTTTCTTT.

This clonotype was counted only a few times. The chain uses TRBV30 and TRBJ1-6; no reliable D call. The CDR3 is 13 residues long. Trimming removed 1 base from V and 7 bases from J, with 8 bases in between. Germline assignment: CDR1 GTSNPN and CDR2 SVGIG (reference sequence). CDR3 DNA: TGTGCCTGGAGTGGGCGAGGGAATTCACCCCTCCACTTT. Translation: CAWSGRGNSPLHF. The variable domain in full, completed from reference TRBV30 and TRBJ1-6, reads SQTIHQWPATLVQPVGSPLSLECTVEGTSNPNLYWYRQAAGRGLQLLFYSVGIGQISSEVPQNLSASRPQDRQFILSSKKLLLSDSGFYLCAWSGRGNSPLHFGNGTRLTVT.

The chain links TRBV6-2 or TRBV6-3 to TRBJ2-1; 10 bases agree with TRBD2. V dropped 6 bases and J dropped 6; count of bases not matched to a gene: 8. The germline V gene has CDR1 MNHEY and CDR2 SVGEGT. The CDR3 consists of 15 residues. The CDR3 coding sequence is TGTGCCAGCAGCCGCAGCGGGAGGGAATTCAATGAGCAGTTCTTC. This encodes CASSRSGREFNEQFF.

V is TRBV28 and J is TRBJ2-1; TRBD1 might be the D (5 bases). The CDR3 totals 14 residues. The V gene lost 1 base and the J gene lost 7 bases, with 11 bases spanning the gap. Germline-derived CDR1 and CDR2 are MDHEN and SYDVKM. In nucleotides, the CDR3 is TGTGCCAGCAGTTTATCGGCAGGGAATAATGAGCAGTTCTTC. Protein: CASSLSAGNNEQFF. The variable domain in full, with the rest retrieved from reference TRBV28 and TRBJ2-1, is DVKVTQSSRYLVKRTGEKVFLECVQDMDHENMFWYRQDPGLGLRLIYFSYDVKMKEKGDIPEGYSVSREKKERFSLILESASTNQTSMYLCASSLSAGNNEQFFGPGTRLTVL.

This clonotype was counted once. The chain employs TRBV14 and TRBJ1-1; D gene uncertain. The CDR3 contains 14 residues. Trimming removed 0 bases at V and 3 bases at J, with 8 bases between. CDR1 is SGHDN, CDR2 FVKESK, per germline. The CDR3 is CASSQDPGDTEAFF. In DNA form, the CDR3 reads TGTGCCAGCAGCCAAGACCCCGGCGACACTGAAGCTTTCTTT.

The chain combines TRBV10-3 with TRBJ1-1; 9 nucleotides line up with TRBD1. Trimming removed 4 bases from V and 0 bases from J; junction bases left unmatched: 12. The CDR3 totals 18 residues. Germline loops: CDR1 ENHRY, CDR2 SYGVKD. The CDR3 loop reads CAISADRGKNAMNTEAFF. The CDR3 DNA follows: TGTGCCATCAGTGCAGACAGGGGGAAAAATGCCATGAACACTGAAGCTTTCTTT.

Comment on this clonotype: This likely comes from a read error, as the CDR3 has no conserved phenylalanine or tryptophan at its end. This chain's CDR3 is CASTLKGRDWATEAFC. The CDR3 bases are TGTGCCAGCACCCTGAAGGGGAGGGACTGGGCCACTGAAGCTTTCTGT. The rearrangement uses TRBV6-1 and TRBJ1-1, with a possible D match to TRBD1 (5 bases). In germline, CDR1 is MNHNS, CDR2 SASEGT. The length of the CDR3 is 16 residues. V was pared by 7 bases and J by 4 bases, with 22 bases between.

V and J are TRBV19 and TRBJ1-1; D call uncertain. Trimming cost V 6 bases and J 2 bases, with 10 bases left between them. The CDR3 contains 13 residues. The germline gives CDR1 LNHDA, CDR2 SQIVND (reference sequence). CDR3 residues: CASRVFVNTEAFF. The CDR3 bases are TGTGCCAGTAGAGTTTTCGTCAACACTGAAGCTTTCTTT.

The rearrangement uses TRBV5-6 and TRBJ2-5; tentatively, D is TRBD2 (6 bases). The CDR3 runs to 15 residues. V was pared by 3 bases and J by 3 bases, with 15 bases between. CDR1 and CDR2 from the germline V gene are SGHDT and YYEEEE. The DNA of the CDR3 is TGTGCCAGCAGCTCGCCCCGTAGCGGCGAAGAGACCCAGTACTTC. This gives the protein CASSSPRSGEETQYF.